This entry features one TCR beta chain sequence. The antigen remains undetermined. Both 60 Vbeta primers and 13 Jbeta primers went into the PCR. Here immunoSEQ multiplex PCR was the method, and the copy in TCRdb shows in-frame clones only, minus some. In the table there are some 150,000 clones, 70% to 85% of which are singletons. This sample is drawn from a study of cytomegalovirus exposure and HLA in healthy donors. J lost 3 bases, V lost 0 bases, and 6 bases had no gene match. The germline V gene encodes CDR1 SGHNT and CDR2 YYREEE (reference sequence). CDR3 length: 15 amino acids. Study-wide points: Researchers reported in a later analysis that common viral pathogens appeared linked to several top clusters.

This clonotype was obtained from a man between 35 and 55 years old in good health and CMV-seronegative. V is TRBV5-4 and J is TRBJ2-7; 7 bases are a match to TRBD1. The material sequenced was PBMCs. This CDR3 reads CASSLGTGPGYEQYF. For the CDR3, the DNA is TGTGCCAGCAGCTTGGGGACAGGCCCAGGCTACGAGCAGTACTTC.